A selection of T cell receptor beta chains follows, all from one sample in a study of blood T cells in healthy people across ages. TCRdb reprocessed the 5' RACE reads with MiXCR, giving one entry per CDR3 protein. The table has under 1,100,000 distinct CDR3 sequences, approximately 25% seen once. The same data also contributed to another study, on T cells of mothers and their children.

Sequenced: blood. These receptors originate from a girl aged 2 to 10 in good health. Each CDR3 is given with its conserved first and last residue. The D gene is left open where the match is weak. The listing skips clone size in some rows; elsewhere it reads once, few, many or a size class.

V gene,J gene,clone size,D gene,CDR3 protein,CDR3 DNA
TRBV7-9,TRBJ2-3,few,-,CASSLRDDTQYF,TGTGCCAGCAGCTTACGGGACGATACGCAGTATTTT
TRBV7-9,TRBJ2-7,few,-,CASSPRDPSYEQYF,TGTGCCAGCAGCCCACGGGACCCTTCCTACGAGCAGTACTTC
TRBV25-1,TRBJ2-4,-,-,CASGEFSTVGFNIQYF,TGTGCCAGCGGTGAATTTTCGACAGTCGGTTTTAACATTCAGTACTTC
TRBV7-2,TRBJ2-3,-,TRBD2,CASSSDRTSGRYTDTQYF,TGTGCCAGCAGCTCCGACAGGACTAGCGGGAGGTACACAGATACGCAGTATTTT
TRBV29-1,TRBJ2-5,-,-,CSVVRVTQYF,TGCAGCGTTGTCAGGGTGACCCAGTACTTC
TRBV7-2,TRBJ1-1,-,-,CASSLHRIQNTEAFF,TGTGCCAGCAGCCTACACAGAATTCAGAACACTGAAGCTTTCTTT
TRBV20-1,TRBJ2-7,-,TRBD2,CSAMSASGLPYEQYF,TGCAGTGCAATGTCGGCTAGCGGGCTCCCCTACGAGCAGTACTTC
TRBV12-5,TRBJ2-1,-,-,CASGFRVGSEQFF,TGTGCTAGTGGTTTTAGAGTGGGCAGTGAGCAGTTCTTC
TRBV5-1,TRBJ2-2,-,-,CASSLSGGDTGELFF,TGCGCCAGCAGCCTCTCCGGGGGAGACACCGGGGAGCTGTTTTTT
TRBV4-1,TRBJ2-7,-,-,CASSPWASSTYEQYF,TGCGCCAGCAGTCCTTGGGCTAGCAGTACCTACGAGCAGTACTTC
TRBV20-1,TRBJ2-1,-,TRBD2,CSAGGLAGWNEQFF,TGCAGTGCGGGGGGACTAGCGGGCTGGAATGAGCAGTTCTTC
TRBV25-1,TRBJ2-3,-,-,CASSDEGLITDTQYF,TGTGCCAGCAGTGATGAGGGTCTTATCACAGATACGCAGTATTTT
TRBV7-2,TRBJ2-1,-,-,CASSLTQHNEQFF,TGTGCCAGCAGCCTTACCCAACACAATGAGCAGTTCTTC
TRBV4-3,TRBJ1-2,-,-,CASSQEQGIFYGYTF,TGCGCCAGCAGCCAAGAACAGGGAATTTTCTATGGCTACACCTTC
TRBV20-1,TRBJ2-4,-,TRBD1,CSASPGTGGHIQYF,TGCAGTGCTTCCCCCGGGACAGGTGGACACATTCAGTACTTC
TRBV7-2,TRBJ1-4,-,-,CASSYQTEKLFF,TGTGCCAGCAGTTACCAGACTGAAAAACTGTTTTTT
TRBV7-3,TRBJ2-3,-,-,CASSSLGVADTQYF,TGTGCCAGCAGCAGTTTGGGCGTGGCAGATACGCAGTATTTT
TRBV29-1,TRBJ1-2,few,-,CSVEDFRYGYTF,TGCAGCGTTGAAGATTTCAGATATGGCTACACCTTC
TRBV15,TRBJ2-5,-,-,CATSRDPGSEETQYF,TGTGCCACCAGCAGAGATCCGGGTAGCGAAGAGACCCAGTACTTC
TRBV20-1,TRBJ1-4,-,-,CSARQGLSTNEKLFF,TGCAGTGCTAGACAGGGTTTGTCAACTAATGAAAAACTGTTTTTT
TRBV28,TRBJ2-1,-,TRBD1,CATRTGLWDEQFF,TGTGCCACTCGGACAGGTTTGTGGGATGAGCAGTTCTTC
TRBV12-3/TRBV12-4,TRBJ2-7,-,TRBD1,CASTLVGQGTYEQYF,TGTGCCAGCACCCTGGTTGGACAGGGTACTTACGAGCAGTACTTC
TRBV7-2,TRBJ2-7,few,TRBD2,CASSLAIAGGPDTYEQYF,TGTGCCAGCAGCTTAGCGATAGCGGGAGGCCCAGACACCTACGAGCAGTACTTC
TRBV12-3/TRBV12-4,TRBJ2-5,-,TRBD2,CASRPGLGETQYF,TGTGCCAGCCGGCCGGGACTAGGAGAGACCCAGTACTTC
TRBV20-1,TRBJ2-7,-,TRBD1,CSARATGKAYEQYF,TGCAGTGCTAGAGCGACAGGGAAAGCCTACGAGCAGTACTTC
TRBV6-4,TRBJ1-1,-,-,CASSREVGRTEAFF,TGTGCCAGCAGTCGGGAGGTCGGTCGCACTGAAGCTTTCTTT
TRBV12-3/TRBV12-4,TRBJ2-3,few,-,CASSLGVGSGDTQYF,TGTGCCAGCAGTTTAGGGGTCGGATCAGGAGATACGCAGTATTTT
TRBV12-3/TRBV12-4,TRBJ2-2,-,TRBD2,CASSLRWRESTGELFF,TGTGCCAGCAGTTTACGTTGGCGGGAGAGCACCGGGGAGCTGTTTTTT
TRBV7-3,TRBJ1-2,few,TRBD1,CASSPTGGEHCYTF,TGTGCCAGCAGCCCGACAGGGGGGGAGCATTGCTACACCTTC
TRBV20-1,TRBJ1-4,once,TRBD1,CSARPPGQNNEKLFF,TGCAGTGCTAGACCTCCGGGACAGAATAATGAAAAACTGTTTTTT
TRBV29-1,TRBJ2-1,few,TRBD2,CSVEGLAGNTAFAEQFF,TGCAGCGTTGAAGGACTAGCGGGGAACACGGCCTTTGCTGAGCAGTTCTTC
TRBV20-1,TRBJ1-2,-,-,CSARGVGSDGYTF,TGCAGTGCTAGAGGGGTAGGGTCGGATGGCTACACCTTC
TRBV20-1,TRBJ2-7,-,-,CSAAPRNREFIYEQYF,TGCAGTGCTGCACCGAGAAACCGGGAGTTTATATACGAGCAGTACTTC
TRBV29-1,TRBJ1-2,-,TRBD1,CSVLSVRGSFGYTF,TGCAGCGTCCTAAGCGTCAGGGGGTCTTTTGGCTACACCTTC
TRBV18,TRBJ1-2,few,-,CASSIGSPNYGYTF,TGTGCCAGCTCTATCGGTTCTCCTAACTATGGCTACACCTTC
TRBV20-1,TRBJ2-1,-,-,CSARDSSPGSTISEQFF,TGCAGTGCTAGAGATTCATCTCCAGGGAGTACGATCTCTGAGCAGTTCTTC